The next 31 T cell receptor beta chains were all read from a single sample in a study of shared clonotypes between healthy human individuals. Data came from immunoSEQ multiplex PCR; TCRdb stores just in-frame clones and leaves some out. The data show about 520,000 clones, with about 85% seen just once and approximately 12% held by the top ten. Sequencing input: PBMCs. These receptors all come from a woman between 35 and 50 years old in good health. Some clones in this sample may be carry-over from other donors' samples.

This rearrangement joins TRBV2 to TRBJ2-7; no clear D gene. Germline CDR1 and CDR2: SNHLY and FYNNEI. Deletions cut 4 bases from V and 3 bases from J, with 4 bases between. This CDR3 spans 11 amino acids. CDR3: CASSVGYEQYF. CDR3 DNA sequence: TGTGCCAGCAGTGTGGGCTACGAGCAGTACTTC.

The gene calls are TRBV5-1 and TRBJ2-1, with D perhaps TRBD2 (6 bases). The CDR3 length is 14 residues. V was shortened by 1 base and J by 2 bases, with 7 bases between the two germline ends. CDR1 is SGHRS, CDR2 YFSETQ, per germline. This chain's CDR3 is CASSLTSPYNEQFF. CDR3 in DNA: TGCGCCAGCAGCTTGACTAGCCCCTACAATGAGCAGTTCTTC.

This sequence joins TRBV5-4 and TRBJ1-1; perhaps TRBD1 as D (6 bases). CDR3 length equals 14 residues. Between the trimmed V and J ends, which lost 3 bases and 4 bases, there was a span of 13 bases. The germline V gene encodes CDR1 SGHNT and CDR2 YYREEE (reference sequence). The CDR3 region has the DNA TGTGCCAGCAGCTCGCGGGGGGCGAGCACTGAAGCTTTCTTT. Its protein product is CASSSRGASTEAFF.

This chain uses TRBV29-1 with TRBJ2-1; D possibly corresponds to TRBD1 (8 bases). V was cut by 7 bases and J by 1 base, with 32 bases left in between. This CDR3 comprises 20 residues. CDR1 is SQVTM and CDR2 is ANQGSEA in the germline V gene. CDR3 DNA sequence: TGCAGCGCAGCGGATACAGGGGGTTCAGGCGGGAGCATATCCTACAATGAGCAGTTCTTC. This encodes CSAADTGGSGGSISYNEQFF.

The V gene is TRBV7-8, the J gene TRBJ2-4, with D hard to call. Per germline, CDR1 SGHVS and CDR2 FQNEAQ. The CDR3 spans 14 residues. Deletions cut 7 bases from V and 2 bases from J, with 12 bases between. CDR3 DNA sequence: TGTGCCAGCACGTCGACCAGGACCAAAAACATTCAGTACTTC. Translation: CASTSTRTKNIQYF.

The table lists this clone with a few counts. The chain links TRBV27 to TRBJ2-7; D is tentatively TRBD1 or TRBD2 (5 bases each). Trimming pared 8 bases from V and 2 bases from J, leaving 13 bases between. The germline CDR1 and CDR2 sequences are MNHEY and SMNVEV (reference sequence). The CDR3 consists of 13 residues. CDR3: CASGGRHAYEQYF. The CDR3 nucleotides are TGTGCCAGCGGGGGACGGCATGCCTACGAGCAGTACTTC.

V is TRBV10-3 and J is TRBJ1-1; 10 nucleotides line up with TRBD1. This CDR3 is 13 amino acids long. Trimming at V came to 0 bases and at J to 10 bases, leaving 2 bases not matched to a gene. Germline CDR1 is ENHRY and CDR2 is SYGVKD. For the CDR3, the DNA is TGTGCCATCAGTGAGTCGGGACAGGGGATAGCTTTCTTT. Protein: CAISESGQGIAFF.

A note on this clone: This likely came from a read error, as a far larger clone is one base away. This chain connects TRBV5-4 to TRBJ2-5; a possible D gene is TRBD1 (5 bases). The J call may be mistaken, given a closer DNA end match to TRBJ2-7. The germline V gene encodes CDR1 SGHNT and CDR2 YYREEE (reference sequence). The CDR3 totals 14 residues. CDR3 amino acids: CAGSLGQWKGEQYF. The CDR3 bases are TGTGCCGGCAGCTTGGGGCAATGGAAGGGCGAGCAGTACTTC.

The chain carries TRBV27 and TRBJ2-5, with 8 bases identical to TRBD1. After removal of 5 bases from V and 5 bases from J, the junction contained 7 bases not matched to a gene. Germline lookup yields CDR1 MNHEY and CDR2 SMNVEV (reference sequence). This CDR3 region has 14 residues. In nucleotides, the CDR3 is TGTGCCAGCAGTACGACAGGGGTCCGGGAGACCCAGTACTTC. Translated: CASSTTGVRETQYF.

The chain has TRBV5-1 and TRBJ2-1; TRBD2 matches at 9 bases. In germline, CDR1 is SGHRS, CDR2 YFSETQ. Unmatched junction bases numbered 10, after V lost 0 bases and J lost 9 bases. The CDR3 has 16 residues. The DNA for the CDR3 is TGCGCCAGCAGCTTGGTGGTTAGCGGGAGTATATCTGAGCAGTTCTTC. Translated, it gives CASSLVVSGSISEQFF.

The chain combines TRBV6-1 with TRBJ1-1; perhaps TRBD1 as D (5 bases). The CDR3 spans 13 residues. CDR1 and CDR2 (germline): MNHNS, SASEGT. V dropped 5 bases and J dropped 1 base, with 8 bases sitting between them. The CDR3 sequence is CASSFDRNTEAFF. The CDR3 DNA sequence: TGTGCCAGCAGTTTTGACAGGAACACTGAAGCTTTCTTT.

The chain couples TRBV27 to TRBJ2-7, with 8 bases fitting TRBD1. After removal of 5 bases from V and 1 base from J, the junction contained 4 bases not matched to a gene. Germline-derived CDR1 and CDR2 are MNHEY and SMNVEV (reference sequence). The CDR3 covers 14 residues. In DNA, the CDR3 is TGTGCCAGCAGTCAGGGGGCAGGATCCTACGAGCAGTACTTC. Residues: CASSQGAGSYEQYF.

This clone was recorded a few times. This rearrangement joins TRBV11-3 to TRBJ2-7, with 7 bases identical to TRBD2. The CDR3 extends over 15 amino acids. Germline V gives CDR1 SGHNT, CDR2 YENEEA. V dropped 1 base and J dropped 2; count of bases not matched to a gene: 5. The CDR3 spells CASSLASGETYEQYF. Here the CDR3 DNA reads TGTGCCAGCAGCTTAGCTAGCGGTGAGACCTACGAGCAGTACTTC.

This clone was picked up one time. A far larger clone differs by one base, so this is likely a read error. The chain employs TRBV11-2 and TRBJ2-7; TRBD2 aligns across 13 bases. The CDR3 extends over 14 amino acids. Germline V gives CDR1 SGHAT, CDR2 FQNNGV. V was pared by 6 bases and J by 3 bases, with 2 bases of the junction left unmatched. The CDR3 sequence is CASRGTSGNYEQYF. In DNA, the CDR3 is TGTGCCAGCAGGGGGACTAGCGGGAACTACGAGCAGTACTTC.

V and J are TRBV7-9 and TRBJ1-2, with a weak D call TRBD1 (6 bases). CDR1 SEHNR and CDR2 FQNEAQ come from the germline V gene (reference sequence). V was clipped by 2 bases and J by 1 base, with 8 bases between them. The CDR3 is made up of 14 amino acids. The CDR3, as DNA: TGTGCCAGCAGCTTATGGACAGTTAACTATGGCTACACCTTC. Encoded protein: CASSLWTVNYGYTF.

On this clone: This is likely an artifact of a read error, given a far larger clone one base away. Different DNA sequences within this sample yield the same CDR3. J is TRBJ2-5 and V is TRBV5-1; TRBD2 agrees at 12 bases. The CDR3 extends over 16 amino acids. The germline gives CDR1 SGHRS, CDR2 YFSETQ. The CDR3 nucleotides are TGCGCCAGCAGCCCCCTGGCTAGCGGGAGGGCGGAGACCCAATACTTC. Translated: CASSPLASGRAETQYF.

J is TRBJ1-5 and V is TRBV30; TRBD1 might be the D (6 bases). CDR3 size: 15 residues. V lost 5 bases, J lost 4 bases, and 18 bases lay in between. Germline lookup yields CDR1 GTSNPN and CDR2 SVGIG (reference sequence). CDR3 region: CAWGRHAGQNQPQHF. DNA of the CDR3: TGTGCCTGGGGCAGGCATGCAGGACAGAATCAGCCCCAGCATTTT.

V is TRBV6-1 and J is TRBJ1-4; no firm D call. The length of the CDR3 is 12 residues. Trimming stripped 2 bases from V and 10 bases from J, with 8 bases between. Germline assignment: CDR1 MNHNS and CDR2 SASEGT. The CDR3 protein is CASSEFMRKLFF. The CDR3 region has the DNA TGTGCCAGCAGTGAATTTATGCGAAAACTGTTTTTT.

The sample holds one count of this clone. The rearrangement links TRBV7-6 to TRBJ1-1, with D possibly being TRBD1 (6 bases). This CDR3 spans 17 amino acids. V shed 0 bases and J shed 6 bases, with 20 bases lying between them. Per the germline V gene, CDR1 is SGHVS and CDR2 is FNYEAQ. The CDR3 DNA is TGTGCCAGCAGCTTAGCACAAAACAGGGTGGGTGAAGCTGAAGCTTTCTTT. It yields the protein CASSLAQNRVGEAEAFF.

The sample holds one count of this clone. A much larger clone differs by one base, so this may be a read error. Other nucleotide sequences in the sample specify the same CDR3. The CDR3 DNA follows: TGTGCTAGCAGATCGGCCTTTTCCACAGATACGCAGTATTTT. This gives the protein CASRSAFSTDTQYF. The V and J genes are TRBV2 and TRBJ2-3, with D hard to call. The CDR3 runs to 14 residues. Per germline, CDR1 SNHLY and CDR2 FYNNEI.

CDR3 loop: CASSLAGASDSYEQYF. CDR3 bases: TGTGCCAGCAGCTTAGCCGGGGCCAGCGACTCCTACGAGCAGTACTTC. The chain uses TRBV7-9 and TRBJ2-7; D may be TRBD1 or TRBD2 (5 bases each). Germline assignment: CDR1 SEHNR and CDR2 FQNEAQ (reference sequence). V was cut by 0 bases and J by 0 bases, with 12 bases left in between. The CDR3 extends over 16 amino acids.

This clone was counted a single time. This likely came from a read error, as a far larger clone is one base away. The rearrangement links TRBV9 to TRBJ2-7; D is ambiguous. This CDR3 has 16 residues. V lost 0 bases, J lost 4 bases, and 17 bases lay in between. CDR1 is SGDLS and CDR2 is YYNGEE in the germline V gene. The CDR3 nucleotides read TGTGCCAGCAGCGTAGGGAGTGGATCGAGCTGGTACGAGCAGTACTTC. Protein: CASSVGSGSSWYEQYF.

The table lists this clone with a count of one. A far more abundant clone sits one base away, making this likely a read error. The genes are TRBV2 and TRBJ2-3; D unclear. The germline V and J ends were trimmed by 7 bases and 5 bases, with 7 bases remaining between them. CDR3 length equals 11 residues. Germline lookup yields CDR1 SNHLY and CDR2 FYNNEI. CDR3: CASMYQDTQYF. The DNA for the CDR3 is TGTGCCAGCATGTATCAAGATACGCAGTATTTT.

The table lists this clone with many counts. In the same sample, other DNA sequences code for this CDR3. CDR3 loop: CASSLASSGTEQYF. In DNA, the CDR3 is TGTGCCAGCAGCTTAGCGAGTAGCGGGACCGAGCAGTACTTC. The chain is built from TRBV7-8 and TRBJ2-7; 8 bases line up with TRBD2. This CDR3 is 14 amino acids long. Looked up from germline, CDR1 is SGHVS and CDR2 is FQNEAQ. Trimming took 0 bases from V and 6 from J; bases not matched to a gene: 4.

The rearrangement links TRBV5-4 to TRBJ1-1, with 7 bases matching TRBD1. Germline values: CDR1 SGHNT, CDR2 YYREEE (reference sequence). Germline trimming cut 4 bases from V and 1 base from J; bases unmatched to any gene: 13. CDR3 length: 17 residues. The CDR3 DNA is TGTGCCAGCAGCACACAGACAGGGCAATTGTGGAACACTGAAGCTTTCTTT. Translation: CASSTQTGQLWNTEAFF.

The CDR3 region has the DNA TGCGCCAGCAGCCAAGATTGGGACGTCCACAATGAGCAGTTCTTC. Translated: CASSQDWDVHNEQFF. This sequence joins TRBV4-1 and TRBJ2-1, with D perhaps TRBD1 or TRBD2 (5 bases each). This CDR3 has 15 residues. Germline CDR1 and CDR2: MGHRA and YSYEKL. The V end was cut by 0 bases, the J end by 5 bases, with 11 bases between.

This clone showed up just a few times. The junction does not match germline at one end; this may be a read error. This chain joins TRBV28 and TRBJ2-2; 12 bases are a match to TRBD2. Germline CDR1 reads MDHEN; CDR2 reads SYDVKM. The CDR3 has 19 amino acids. In DNA form, the CDR3 reads TGTGCCACCAGTTTGGGAGTACTAGCGGGAGGACAGAACACCGGGGAGCTGTTTTTT. This codes for CATSLGVLAGGQNTGELFF. The full variable domain, its missing parts supplied by reference TRBV28 and TRBJ2-2, is DVKVTQSSRYLVKRTGEKVFLECVQDMDHENMFWYRQDPGLGLRLIYFSYDVKMKEKGDIPEGYSVSREKKERFSLILESASTNQTSMYLCATSLGVLAGGQNTGELFFGEGSRLTVL.

The genes are TRBV4-2 and TRBJ2-7; 12 positions match TRBD2. This CDR3 has 15 amino acids. Germline values: CDR1 LGHNA, CDR2 YNFKEQ. V lost 1 base to trimming and J lost 3 bases; unmatched junction nucleotides: 1. For the CDR3, the DNA is TGTGCCAGCAGCCAAGGGACTAGCGGGGACTACGAGCAGTACTTC. Translated: CASSQGTSGDYEQYF.

The chain is built from TRBV5-4 and TRBJ2-7, with D tentatively TRBD1 (5 bases). Germline V lookup: CDR1 SGHNT, CDR2 YYREEE (reference sequence). Trimming removed 0 bases from V and 3 bases from J, with 13 bases in between. This CDR3 has 15 amino acids. This CDR3 is CASSLGSGSNYEQYF. DNA of the CDR3: TGTGCCAGCAGCTTGGGGTCAGGGTCTAACTACGAGCAGTACTTC.

The chain joins TRBV30 to TRBJ1-5, with D possibly being TRBD1 (6 bases). Trimming removed 4 bases at V and 2 bases at J, with 12 bases between. Per the germline V gene, CDR1 is GTSNPN and CDR2 is SVGIG (reference sequence). The CDR3 sequence is 14 residues long. The CDR3 sequence: CAWMVAGGNQPQHF. CDR3 nucleotide sequence: TGTGCCTGGATGGTGGCAGGGGGCAATCAGCCCCAGCATTTT.

The J gene is TRBJ2-6, the V gene TRBV6-4, with TRBD2 as a possible D gene (5 bases). Germline V CDR1 and CDR2: MRHNA, SNTAGT. V was shortened by 6 bases and J by 0 bases, with 6 bases between the two germline ends. The CDR3 length is 14 residues. The DNA for the CDR3 is TGTGCCAGCAGCCGGGACTCTGGGGCCAACGTCCTGACTTTC. This codes for CASSRDSGANVLTF.